Listed below are T cell receptor beta chains from one sample, sequenced in a study of T-cell memory formation after mild COVID-19. One entry per CDR3 protein, called by TCRdb with MiXCR from the 5' RACE reads. Here the sample spans 450,000 to 650,000 distinct CDR3 sequences, about a sixth being singletons. What was sequenced was PBMCs or a T cell subset sorted from them (not recorded which). Source of these receptors: an adult woman who had mild COVID-19 (a few samples of this study predate the infection). Cell type and time point are not known. The CDR3 runs from the conserved cysteine through the conserved F or W. The D gene is left open where the match is weak. Only some rows state a clone size, as once, few, many or a class for expanded clones.

j_call v_call clone_size d_call cdr3_aa cdr3_nt
TRBJ2-3 TRBV12-3/TRBV12-4 NA TRBD2 CASSLSGRARDTQYF TGTGCCAGCAGTTTATCGGGGAGGGCCCGGGATACGCAGTATTTT
TRBJ1-1 TRBV7-6 few NA CASSRGVGTEAFF TGTGCCAGCAGCCGCGGGGTAGGGACTGAAGCTTTCTTT
TRBJ2-7 TRBV6-2/TRBV6-3 few NA CASSPVIGEQYF TGTGCCAGCAGCCCAGTCATAGGCGAGCAGTACTTC
TRBJ2-5 TRBV5-1 NA NA CASSLEHGETQYF TGCGCCAGCAGCTTGGAACATGGGGAGACCCAGTACTTC
TRBJ2-7 TRBV27 NA NA CASSLWGRTYEQYF TGTGCCAGCAGTTTATGGGGCCGAACCTACGAGCAGTACTTC
TRBJ2-5 TRBV10-3 few TRBD2 CAISTGLAGGQETQYF TGTGCCATCAGTACGGGACTAGCGGGGGGCCAAGAGACCCAGTACTTC
TRBJ2-2 TRBV4-3 few TRBD2 CASSQDLVGAGLNTGELFF TGCGCCAGCAGCCAGGACCTCGTTGGAGCGGGACTTAACACCGGGGAGCTGTTTTTT
TRBJ2-5 TRBV5-1 few NA CASSLTLKETQYF TGCGCCAGCAGCTTAACCTTAAAAGAGACCCAGTACTTC
TRBJ2-1 TRBV29-1 few NA CSVWQGEQFF TGCAGCGTTTGGCAGGGTGAGCAGTTCTTC
TRBJ2-2 TRBV6-5 NA TRBD1 CASSFDRANTGELFF TGTGCCAGCAGTTTCGACAGGGCGAACACCGGGGAGCTGTTTTTT
TRBJ2-7 TRBV29-1 many TRBD2 CSVEGTSGSYEQYF TGCAGCGTTGAAGGGACTAGCGGGTCCTACGAGCAGTACTTC
TRBJ2-5 TRBV5-1 many NA CASSPGLDIISPRGTQYF TGCGCCAGCAGCCCGGGATTGGACATCATCAGCCCTCGGGGGACCCAGTACTTC
TRBJ2-1 TRBV7-2 many TRBD1 CASSRDRYNEQFF TGTGCCAGCAGCCGGGACAGATACAATGAGCAGTTCTTC
TRBJ2-5 TRBV7-8 few TRBD1 CASRRTGALQETQYF TGTGCCAGCAGGCGGACAGGGGCCCTTCAAGAGACCCAGTACTTC
TRBJ1-5 TRBV4-1 NA TRBD1 CASSQGQGAFQPQHF TGCGCCAGCAGCCAGGGACAGGGGGCTTTTCAGCCCCAGCATTTT
TRBJ1-4 TRBV7-9 few NA CASSWDIPTNEKLFF TGTGCCAGCAGCTGGGACATCCCAACTAATGAAAAACTGTTTTTT
TRBJ1-1 TRBV3-1 few NA CASSQGSWGTEAFF TGTGCCAGCAGCCAGGGCTCGTGGGGAACTGAAGCTTTCTTT
TRBJ1-2 TRBV20-1 NA NA CSPADYGYTF TGCAGTCCCGCTGACTATGGCTACACCTTC
TRBJ2-1 TRBV7-9 NA NA CASSHQGGATYNEQFF TGTGCCAGCAGCCACCAAGGGGGTGCCACCTACAATGAGCAGTTCTTC
TRBJ2-1 TRBV24-1 NA TRBD2 CATKGTSSTEQFF TGTGCCACCAAGGGGACTAGCTCCACTGAGCAGTTCTTC
TRBJ2-7 TRBV7-9 few NA CASSSTGWGAEQYF TGTGCCAGCAGCTCCACAGGTTGGGGTGCCGAGCAGTACTTC
TRBJ2-4 TRBV12-3/TRBV12-4 many TRBD2 CASSFIGGAGDIQYF TGTGCCAGCAGTTTCATTGGCGGGGCGGGGGACATTCAGTACTTC
TRBJ2-6 TRBV6-2/TRBV6-3 NA NA CASSYSGAPLLGANVLTF TGTGCCAGCAGTTATAGTGGCGCTCCACTGTTGGGGGCCAACGTCCTGACTTTC
TRBJ2-2 TRBV23-1 many TRBD1 CASSPYRGDTGELFF TGCGCCAGCAGTCCATACAGGGGGGACACCGGGGAGCTGTTTTTT
TRBJ2-1 TRBV2 NA NA CASSAPLVYNEQFF TGTGCCAGCAGTGCGCCTCTCGTTTACAATGAGCAGTTCTTC
TRBJ1-2 TRBV20-1 few NA CSARYVGLYGYTF TGCAGTGCTAGATATGTCGGCCTCTATGGCTACACCTTC
TRBJ2-3 TRBV20-1 few NA CSARSLTSTDTQYF TGCAGTGCTAGGTCCCTTACGAGCACAGATACGCAGTATTTT
TRBJ2-7 TRBV14 many TRBD1 CASSQDVRGQNEQYF TGTGCCAGCAGCCAAGATGTCAGGGGGCAAAACGAGCAGTACTTC
TRBJ2-1 TRBV7-9 NA NA CASSLVGQEQFF TGTGCCAGCAGCCTAGTAGGACAAGAGCAGTTCTTC
TRBJ2-2 TRBV20-1 NA TRBD2 CSARLSGTNTGELFF TGCAGTGCTAGACTAAGCGGGACGAACACCGGGGAGCTGTTTTTT
TRBJ2-5 TRBV20-1 NA NA CSARLSPQETQYF TGCAGTGCTAGACTTTCCCCGCAAGAGACCCAGTACTTC
TRBJ1-2 TRBV5-1 few NA CASSPAGPGTPRDYGYTF TGCGCCAGCAGCCCAGCAGGACCTGGGACACCAAGGGACTATGGCTACACCTTC
TRBJ2-7 TRBV12-3/TRBV12-4 NA NA CASSQSDEQYF TGTGCCAGCAGTCAATCGGACGAGCAGTACTTC
TRBJ2-6 TRBV2 few NA CASISKASGANVLTF TGTGCCAGCATCAGCAAGGCCTCTGGGGCCAACGTCCTGACTTTC
TRBJ1-5 TRBV3-1 few NA CASSQDPGRGQPQHF TGTGCCAGCAGCCAAGATCCGGGGCGAGGACAGCCCCAGCATTTT
TRBJ2-3 TRBV5-1 few TRBD2 CASSPRTGTSGGADTQYF TGCGCCAGCAGCCCAAGGACCGGGACTAGCGGGGGGGCGGATACGCAGTATTTT
TRBJ2-3 TRBV7-8 many TRBD2 CASSSEAGGPIDTQYF TGTGCCAGCAGCTCAGAAGCGGGAGGGCCAATAGATACGCAGTATTTT
TRBJ2-3 TRBV5-4 NA TRBD2 CASSLPRGGGQDTQYF TGTGCCAGCAGCTTGCCTCGCGGGGGGGGCCAAGATACGCAGTATTTT
TRBJ2-3 TRBV12-3/TRBV12-4 NA NA CASSFYGAQYF TGTGCCAGCAGTTTCTACGGGGCGCAGTATTTT
TRBJ2-5 TRBV9 few TRBD2 CASQARGGGARETQYF TGTGCCTCCCAAGCTCGGGGCGGGGGGGCCAGGGAGACCCAGTACTTC
TRBJ1-1 TRBV7-3 few NA CASSYGGREAFF TGTGCCAGCAGCTATGGGGGGAGGGAAGCTTTCTTT
TRBJ1-5 TRBV7-9 NA TRBD1 CASSSSDRENNQPQHF TGTGCCAGCAGCTCGTCCGACAGGGAAAACAATCAGCCCCAGCATTTT
TRBJ1-2 TRBV12-3/TRBV12-4 many NA CASSPGTHYGYTF TGTGCCAGCAGCCCCGGGACGCACTATGGCTACACCTTC
TRBJ2-3 TRBV27 NA TRBD2 CASSLYSGGAADTQYF TGTGCCAGCAGTTTATACAGCGGGGGGGCAGCAGATACGCAGTATTTT
TRBJ2-3 TRBV5-5 NA NA CASSLVWGNSPPITDTQYF TGTGCCAGCAGCTTGGTATGGGGGAACTCCCCCCCGATCACAGATACGCAGTATTTT
TRBJ2-7 TRBV7-2 many TRBD2 CASSQGLAGEQYF TGTGCCAGCAGTCAAGGACTAGCGGGTGAGCAGTACTTC